This entry lists 14 T cell receptor beta chains sequenced from one sample in a study of spatial heterogeneity in lung cancer. These receptors lack a known antigen. As for time point: sample taken at primary tumor resection. Study-wide results and limits: Within tumors, counts of expanded alpha and beta TCRs tracked tumor mutation counts.

Each CDR3 protein is one row after TCRdb ran MiXCR on the 5' RACE reads. The sample contains approximately 1,200 distinct CDR3 sequences, approximately 24% of which appear only once. This specimen was lung tumor tissue, taken at surgery. The receptors were gathered from a male donor with early-stage non-small cell lung cancer.

This clonotype is categorized as large. The rearrangement links TRBV7-9 to TRBJ2-6; D call uncertain. V was cut by 5 bases and J by 0 bases, with 23 bases left in between. CDR1 SEHNR and CDR2 FQNEAQ come from the germline V gene (reference sequence). The CDR3 spans 20 residues. This CDR3 reads CASSPEGVVAAFSGANVLTF. CDR3 nucleotides: TGTGCCAGCAGCCCAGAAGGCGTGGTGGCCGCTTTCTCTGGGGCCAACGTCCTGACTTTC.

By frequency in the sample, this clonotype is large. This sequence joins TRBV4-3 and TRBJ2-5, with a tentative D call TRBD2 (6 bases). With 0 bases removed from V and 4 bases from J, the gap between germline ends came to 12 bases. This CDR3 spans 15 amino acids. Germline values: CDR1 LGHNA, CDR2 YSLEER. The CDR3 nucleotides are TGCGCCAGCAGCCAAGAGGCGGTCGGGGGAGAGACCCAGTACTTC. Translation gives CASSQEAVGGETQYF.

This chain joins TRBV19 and TRBJ2-1, with 9 bases matching TRBD1. The CDR3 totals 15 residues. Germline CDR1 reads LNHDA; CDR2 reads SQIVND (reference sequence). Trimming removed 7 bases from V and 4 bases from J; junction bases left unmatched: 8. Here the CDR3 DNA reads TGTGCCAGTAACCACCGACAGGGGGGTTACAATGAGCAGTTCTTC. It codes for CASNHRQGGYNEQFF.

This clonotype rates as medium-sized. The chain uses TRBV7-2 and TRBJ1-4; D might be TRBD1 (6 bases). Germline-derived CDR1 and CDR2 are SGHTA and FQGNSA. The CDR3 runs to 14 residues. Trimming shortened V by 2 bases and J by 5 bases, and 9 bases separated the two germline ends. CDR3 sequence: CASSLYGQNEKLFF. The CDR3 DNA reads TGTGCCAGCAGCTTATATGGACAGAATGAAAAACTGTTTTTT. Drawing the rest from reference TRBV7-2 and TRBJ1-4, the complete variable domain is GAGVSQSPSNKVTEKGKDVELRCDPISGHTALYWYRQSLGQGLEFLIYFQGNSAPDKSGLPSDRFSAERTGGSVSTLTIQRTQQEDSAVYLCASSLYGQNEKLFFGSGTQLSVL.

In its sample, this clonotype ranks as large. The chain carries TRBV29-1 and TRBJ2-1; a possible D gene is TRBD2 (6 bases). V lost 4 bases and J 0 bases, leaving 10 bases between the germline ends. CDR3 length equals 14 residues. Germline CDR1 is SQVTM and CDR2 is ANQGSEA. CDR3 region: CSVVDGSSYNEQFF. The CDR3, as DNA: TGCAGCGTTGTGGACGGGAGCTCCTACAATGAGCAGTTCTTC.

The sample holds a few counts of this clonotype. The genes are TRBV7-6 and TRBJ2-5, with D possibly being TRBD1 or TRBD2 (5 bases each). The CDR3 has 13 residues. Trimming pared 3 bases from V and 2 bases from J, leaving 7 bases between. Germline loops: CDR1 SGHVS, CDR2 FNYEAQ. The CDR3 sequence: CASSLGEQETQYF. CDR3 DNA: TGTGCCAGCAGCTTGGGGGAACAAGAGACCCAGTACTTC.

This clonotype occurred a few times. The chain couples TRBV24-1 to TRBJ2-2; TRBD1 matches at 7 bases. This CDR3 has 14 residues. Looked up from germline, CDR1 is KGHDR and CDR2 is SFDVKD. With 5 bases clipped from V and 4 bases from J, the junction kept 3 bases outside the gene matches. The CDR3 DNA reads TGTGCCACCAGTGGACAGGGCGGCACCGGGGAGCTGTTTTTT. This translates into CATSGQGGTGELFF.

By its share, this clonotype is large. The V call is TRBV6-5, the J call TRBJ2-1, with 14 bases aligning to TRBD2. This CDR3 region has 15 residues. From germline, CDR1 is MNHEY and CDR2 SVGAGI. Trimming at V came to 6 bases and at J to 7 bases, leaving 5 bases not matched to a gene. The CDR3 bases are TGTGCCAGCAGGGCCGGGACTAGCGGGAGAAATGAGCAGTTCTTC. Translation: CASRAGTSGRNEQFF.

With regard to this clonotype: Germline and junction disagree at one end, which may indicate a read error. This chain connects TRBV29-1 to TRBJ2-5; D may be TRBD2 (6 bases). Germline CDR1 reads SQVTM; CDR2 reads ANQGSEA. The CDR3 sequence is 14 residues long. The CDR3 here is CCVEGNGREWTKYF. The CDR3 coding sequence is TGCTGCGTCGAAGGGAACGGCCGGGAGTGGACCAAGTACTTC.

The V gene is TRBV2, the J gene TRBJ2-5, with D possibly being TRBD2 (6 bases). Trimming cost V 3 bases and J 7 bases, with 18 bases left between them. CDR1 and CDR2 (germline): SNHLY, FYNNEI. The CDR3 has 15 residues. CDR3 sequence: CASSDRTTKSGTQYF. In DNA, the CDR3 is TGTGCCAGCAGTGACCGGACTACTAAGAGTGGGACCCAGTACTTC.

This sequence joins TRBV2 and TRBJ1-5, with D possibly matching TRBD1 (5 bases). Trimming stripped 7 bases from V and 5 bases from J, with 15 bases between. This CDR3 has 14 residues. CDR1 and CDR2 (germline): SNHLY, FYNNEI. CDR3 nucleotide sequence: TGTGCCAGCACCCGCGAATCGGGGGATCAGCCCCAGCATTTT. It yields the protein CASTRESGDQPQHF.

In its sample, this clonotype is large. The genes are TRBV30 and TRBJ2-2; 10 bases match TRBD1. This CDR3 spans 14 amino acids. CDR1 is GTSNPN and CDR2 is SVGIG in the germline V gene (reference sequence). After removal of 5 bases from V and 4 bases from J, the junction contained 4 bases not matched to a gene. The CDR3 spells CAWRQGAVTGELFF. In DNA form, the CDR3 reads TGTGCCTGGCGACAGGGGGCTGTCACCGGGGAGCTGTTTTTT.

This clonotype was seen a handful of times. The rearrangement links TRBV28 to TRBJ2-1; TRBD2 matches 7 bases. Germline V gives CDR1 MDHEN, CDR2 SYDVKM. The ends lost 5 bases at V and 4 bases at J; junction bases unmatched: 5. The CDR3 consists of 14 residues. The CDR3 is CASSQTSPYNEQFF. Here the CDR3 DNA reads TGTGCCAGCAGTCAGACTAGCCCTTACAATGAGCAGTTCTTC.

Sample share makes this clonotype large. The V and J genes are TRBV20-1 and TRBJ2-1; TRBD2 matches at 11 bases. After removal of 0 bases from V and 0 bases from J, the junction contained 13 bases not matched to a gene. The CDR3 covers 20 residues. CDR1 DFQATT and CDR2 SNEGSKA come from the germline V gene (reference sequence). The chain's CDR3 is CSARDDTGLAELSSYNEQFF. DNA of the CDR3: TGCAGTGCTAGAGACGACACGGGACTAGCGGAATTAAGCTCCTACAATGAGCAGTTCTTC.